Sequencing of this TCR beta chain was carried out in a study of blood T cell repertoires in COVID-19. Turning to the study itself: The United States, Italy and Spain provided the acute and convalescent COVID-19 samples.

TCRdb keeps only in-frame clones here, not all; method: immunoSEQ multiplex PCR. The table lists some 170,000 clones, around 84% of them singletons. The CDR3 has 13 residues. Trimming left V 0 bases short and J 7 bases short, with 9 bases between. Germline V gene lookup returns CDR1 LGHDT and CDR2 YNNKEL (reference sequence). Categorization into cohorts depended on clinical history that participants reported. The receptor's source is a man between 45 and 60 years old who had recovered from COVID-19. V gene TRBV3-1 (or the pseudogene TRBV3-2) combines with J gene TRBJ1-2; D might be TRBD1 (5 bases). The source material was PBMCs or T cells enriched from blood (not recorded which). The CDR3 loop is CASSQEYGGGYTF. As DNA, the CDR3 is TGTGCCAGCAGCCAAGAATACGGGGGTGGCTACACCTTC.